These 3 T cell receptor beta chains were all obtained from the same sample, sequenced in a study of CD8 T cells in ankylosing spondylitis (dated by TCRdb to about 2017). Library generation was performed with 5' RACE. Instrument used: Illumina HiSeq 2500. The public reads were run again by TCRdb, first through fastp at Q25 and then through MiXCR, and only productive beta chains were kept. For every CDR3 protein sequence, its rows merge into one entry that carries the most common genes and DNA. The sample table holds about 200,000 distinct CDR3 sequences, of which about 13% were seen once. Of the sample, more than 15% falls within the top ten clones. What was sequenced was blood, either unsorted or a sorted T cell fraction (not recorded which). These receptors were taken from a male donor with ankylosing spondylitis or in good health (not recorded which).

This clonotype was picked up a small number of times. The J gene is TRBJ2-2, the V gene TRBV7-8; TRBD1 agrees at 9 bases. There are 17 residues in the CDR3. After removal of 0 bases from V and 2 bases from J, the junction contained 4 bases not matched to a gene. Per germline, CDR1 SGHVS and CDR2 FQNEAQ. The CDR3 reads CASSLAGTGINTGELFF. The CDR3 region has the DNA TGTGCCAGCAGCTTAGCCGGGACAGGGATCAACACCGGGGAGCTGTTTTTT. The full variable domain, with the rest looked up from reference TRBV7-8 and TRBJ2-2, is GAGVSQSPRYKVAKRGQDVALRCDPISGHVSLFWYQQALGQGPEFLTYFQNEAQLDKSGLPSDRFFAERPEGSVSTLKIQRTQQEDSAVYLCASSLAGTGINTGELFFGEGSRLTVL.

The J gene is TRBJ1-5, the V gene TRBV4-1, with D unresolved. This CDR3 contains 14 residues. The germline gives CDR1 MGHRA, CDR2 YSYEKL. Trimming cost V 2 bases and J 9 bases, with 14 bases left between them. The CDR3 is CASSQSLEGAPQHF. CDR3 DNA: TGCGCCAGCAGCCAAAGCCTCGAAGGCGCGCCCCAGCATTTT.

In this sample, this clonotype turned up many times. The chain recombines TRBV12-3 or TRBV12-4 with TRBJ2-7; the D gene is possibly TRBD2 (5 bases). The CDR3 spans 11 residues. Trimming removed 3 bases at V and 7 bases at J, with 7 bases between. DNA of the CDR3: TGTGCCAGCAGTTTGAAGCGGGAGCAGTACTTC. This sequence encodes CASSLKREQYF.